The 27 T cell receptor beta chains given below trace back to one sample, sequenced in a study of blood T cell repertoires in COVID-19. The table came from immunoSEQ multiplex PCR; TCRdb's copy has only in-frame clones and leaves some out. The table has 100,000 to 150,000 clones, 80% to 85% seen once; the top ten hold approximately 1.5%. Sequenced input: peripheral blood. The receptors come from a man in his 60s with acute or convalescent COVID-19.

This chain joins TRBV19 and TRBJ2-5; 8 nucleotides align to TRBD2. In germline, CDR1 is LNHDA, CDR2 SQIVND (reference sequence). The ends lost 7 bases at V and 2 bases at J; junction bases unmatched: 6. This CDR3 has 14 amino acids. CDR3 in amino acids: CASTTGTSQETQYF. The CDR3 nucleotides read TGTGCCAGTACCACCGGGACTAGTCAAGAGACCCAGTACTTC.

The chain joins TRBV5-6 to TRBJ2-3, with 12 bases identical to TRBD2. From germline, CDR1 is SGHDT and CDR2 YYEEEE. Losses at the gene ends were 7 bases for V and 0 bases for J; bases not matched to a gene: 6. The CDR3 has 16 residues. DNA for the CDR3: TGTGCCAGCGGACGACTAGCGGGGGCTAGCACAGATACGCAGTATTTT. Its protein product is CASGRLAGASTDTQYF.

V and J are TRBV11-2 and TRBJ1-4; 9 bases map to TRBD1. This CDR3 has 15 amino acids. The germline CDR1 and CDR2 sequences are SGHAT and FQNNGV. V shed 1 base, J shed 7 bases, and the junction held 4 bases outside the gene matches. The CDR3 protein is CASSLGTGVFEKLFF. The CDR3 DNA reads TGTGCCAGCAGCTTAGGGACAGGGGTTTTTGAAAAACTGTTTTTT.

The rearrangement links TRBV28 to TRBJ2-1; 10 bases are a match to TRBD1. With 2 bases clipped from V and 9 bases from J, the junction kept 10 bases outside the gene matches. The CDR3 consists of 16 residues. Looked up from germline, CDR1 is MDHEN and CDR2 is SYDVKM. CDR3 DNA sequence: TGTGCCAGCAGTTTAGTGACAGGGGGCGTTAAATTTGAGCAGTTCTTC. Translation gives CASSLVTGGVKFEQFF.

V gene TRBV20-1 combines with J gene TRBJ1-2; weak D call: TRBD1 (5 bases). The V end lost 6 bases, the J end lost 4 bases, and 9 bases lay between the germline ends. Germline V lookup: CDR1 DFQATT, CDR2 SNEGSKA (reference sequence). CDR3 length: 11 amino acids. The CDR3: CSALRGYGYTF. The CDR3 region has the DNA TGCAGTGCACTTAGGGGCTATGGCTACACCTTC.

The rearrangement uses TRBV5-1 and TRBJ1-1; 10 bases fit TRBD1. CDR1 SGHRS and CDR2 YFSETQ come from the germline V gene. This CDR3 contains 14 residues. V lost 4 bases to trimming and J lost 1 base; unmatched junction nucleotides: 1. CDR3 DNA: TGCGCCAGCAGCGGGACAGGGGCGAACACTGAAGCTTTCTTT. This translates into CASSGTGANTEAFF.

The chain joins TRBV19 to TRBJ2-5, with a possible D match to TRBD1 (6 bases). V dropped 6 bases and J dropped 3 bases, with 14 bases sitting between them. The CDR3 loop spans 14 amino acids. CDR1 and CDR2 from the germline V gene are LNHDA and SQIVND (reference sequence). CDR3 in DNA: TGTGCCAGTAGCACAACAGGGACCGAAGAGACCCAGTACTTC. It encodes CASSTTGTEETQYF.

In this sample, this clone turned up once. J is TRBJ2-1 and V is TRBV19, with TRBD2 identical over 8 bases. With 4 bases clipped from V and 5 bases from J, the junction kept 4 bases outside the gene matches. The CDR3 is 14 residues long. Germline V CDR1 and CDR2: LNHDA, SQIVND (reference sequence). CDR3 region: CASSTGLVNNEQFF. CDR3 bases: TGTGCCAGTAGTACGGGACTAGTTAACAATGAGCAGTTCTTC.

V and J are TRBV15 and TRBJ2-2, with a weak D call TRBD2 (5 bases). This CDR3 contains 13 residues. CDR1 and CDR2 from the germline V gene are LNHNV and YYDKDF (reference sequence). V dropped 6 bases and J dropped 5 bases, with 10 bases sitting between them. CDR3 bases: TGTGCCACCAGTACCCGGGAAACCGGGGAGCTGTTTTTT. It is translated as CATSTRETGELFF.

The V gene is TRBV5-6, the J gene TRBJ1-4; TRBD1 agrees at 7 bases. V was pared by 1 base and J by 8 bases, with 5 bases of the junction left unmatched. Looked up from germline, CDR1 is SGHDT and CDR2 is YYEEEE. The CDR3 sequence is 14 residues long. This chain's CDR3 is CASSLTGEEEKLFF. DNA for the CDR3: TGTGCCAGCAGCTTGACAGGGGAGGAAGAAAAACTGTTTTTT.

This chain uses TRBV7-2 with TRBJ2-1, with D tentatively TRBD2 (5 bases). The germline CDR1 and CDR2 sequences are SGHTA and FQGNSA. V was clipped by 2 bases and J by 7 bases, with 15 bases between them. CDR3 size: 15 residues. The CDR3, as DNA: TGTGCCAGCAGCTTATTTGAGCGGTACTTAAATGAGCAGTTCTTC. Its translation is CASSLFERYLNEQFF.

For the CDR3, the DNA is TGTGCCACCAGTACGACTAGTACTGGTGAGCAGTTCTTC. Protein product: CATSTTSTGEQFF. V is TRBV15 and J is TRBJ2-1, with D perhaps TRBD2 (6 bases). The CDR3 runs 13 residues. The V gene lost 6 bases and the J gene lost 9 bases, with 15 bases spanning the gap. The germline V gene has CDR1 LNHNV and CDR2 YYDKDF (reference sequence).

This chain's CDR3 is CASSFAGTANEKLFF. Written as DNA, the CDR3 is TGTGCCAGCAGCTTTGCCGGGACAGCTAATGAAAAACTGTTTTTT. The rearrangement uses TRBV5-6 and TRBJ1-4, with 7 bases fitting TRBD1. This CDR3 has 15 residues. Germline V gene data show CDR1 as SGHDT and CDR2 as YYEEEE. Trimming removed 2 bases from V and 3 bases from J; junction bases left unmatched: 4.

Points on this clone: The same CDR3 arises from other DNA sequences in this sample as well. This chain links TRBV5-4 with TRBJ2-5; D may be TRBD1 (5 bases). CDR1 and CDR2 from the germline V gene are SGHNT and YYREEE (reference sequence). V was cut by 1 base and J by 1 base, with 8 bases left in between. The CDR3 is 14 amino acids. The CDR3 protein is CASSLLGVQETQYF. CDR3 nucleotides: TGTGCCAGCAGCTTGTTAGGGGTCCAAGAGACCCAGTACTTC.

The rearrangement uses TRBV10-2 and TRBJ1-1; no firm D call. The CDR3 runs 12 residues. The germline V and J ends were trimmed by 7 bases and 1 base, with 7 bases remaining between them. Germline V gene data show CDR1 as WSHSY and CDR2 as SAAADI. The CDR3 reads CASIVGNTEAFF. The CDR3, as DNA: TGCGCCAGCATTGTCGGGAACACTGAAGCTTTCTTT.

The chain joins TRBV4-1 to TRBJ1-1, with 10 bases fitting TRBD1. The J segment lost 0 bases and the V segment lost 5 bases, leaving 6 bases of the junction unmatched. Germline CDR1 and CDR2: MGHRA and YSYEKL. This CDR3 has 16 amino acids. The CDR3 DNA reads TGCGCCAGCAGCAAAGGACAGGGGGTCATGAACACTGAAGCTTTCTTT. Its translation is CASSKGQGVMNTEAFF.

The chain has TRBV14 and TRBJ2-1; 9 nucleotides align to TRBD2. The germline V gene encodes CDR1 SGHDN and CDR2 FVKESK. This CDR3 is built from 16 residues. With 1 base clipped from V and 7 bases from J, the junction kept 8 bases outside the gene matches. The CDR3 reads CASSQAASGIRNEQFF. CDR3 sequence (DNA): TGTGCCAGCAGCCAAGCTGCTAGCGGGATAAGGAATGAGCAGTTCTTC.

The chain uses TRBV11-3 and TRBJ2-2; perhaps TRBD2 as D (6 bases). Looked up from germline, CDR1 is SGHNT and CDR2 is YENEEA. This CDR3 contains 14 residues. Trimming shortened V by 5 bases and J by 7 bases, and 14 bases separated the two germline ends. Here the CDR3 reads CASSPSARGGELFF. In nucleotides, the CDR3 is TGTGCCAGCAGCCCTAGCGCTAGGGGCGGGGAGCTGTTTTTT.

The rearrangement joins TRBV6-5 to TRBJ1-3, with TRBD1 identical over 10 bases. The germline V gene encodes CDR1 MNHEY and CDR2 SVGAGI. With V trimmed by 6 bases and J by 2 bases, 4 bases remained unmatched. This CDR3 contains 15 residues. CDR3 region: CASRWTGGAGNTIYF. The CDR3 DNA is TGTGCCAGCAGATGGACAGGGGGGGCTGGAAACACCATATATTTT.

The chain couples TRBV5-8 to TRBJ2-3; 15 bases are a match to TRBD2. Looked up from germline, CDR1 is SGHTS and CDR2 is YDEGEE. The ends lost 7 bases at V and 6 bases at J; junction bases unmatched: 12. This CDR3 spans 17 amino acids. CDR3 coding DNA: TGTGCCAGCCCTACCCCACCCGGGACTAGCGGGAGGGATACGCAGTATTTT. Translated, it gives CASPTPPGTSGRDTQYF. Complete variable domain (other parts from reference TRBV5-8 and TRBJ2-3): EAGVTQSPTHLIKTRGQQATLRCSPISGHTSVYWYQQALGLGLQFLLWYDEGEERNRGNFPPRFSGRQFPNYSSELNVNALELEDSALYLCASPTPPGTSGRDTQYFGPGTRLTVL.

The rearrangement joins TRBV5-1 to TRBJ1-1, with 9 nucleotides matching TRBD1. The CDR3 consists of 15 residues. J was trimmed by 3 bases and V by 2 bases; bases with no gene match: 5. Germline V lookup: CDR1 SGHRS, CDR2 YFSETQ. CDR3 amino acids: CASSFGQGLDTEAFF. The CDR3 DNA sequence: TGCGCCAGCAGCTTTGGACAGGGGCTGGACACTGAAGCTTTCTTT.

The chain is built from TRBV12-5 and TRBJ1-2; D is possibly TRBD1 (5 bases). The CDR3 runs 12 residues. V was pared by 6 bases and J by 7 bases, with 12 bases between. Germline lookup yields CDR1 LGHNT and CDR2 FRNRAP. In DNA form, the CDR3 reads TGTGCTAGTGGCCAGGGTCCCCGTGGCTACACCTTC. It yields the protein CASGQGPRGYTF.

This clone showed up just once. The J gene is TRBJ2-5, the V gene TRBV7-3; TRBD2 might be the D (5 bases). Germline V CDR1 and CDR2: SGHTA, FQGTGA. Deletions cut 1 base from V and 2 bases from J, with 11 bases between. This CDR3 is built from 15 residues. Here the CDR3 reads CASSLSGPGQETQYF. In DNA, the CDR3 is TGTGCCAGCAGCTTAAGCGGGCCGGGACAAGAGACCCAGTACTTC.

The V call is TRBV3-1 (or the pseudogene TRBV3-2), the J call TRBJ1-1; D unclear. V lost 4 bases, J lost 5 bases, and 14 bases lay in between. This CDR3 has 14 amino acids. Germline V gene lookup returns CDR1 LGHDT and CDR2 YNNKEL (reference sequence). The CDR3 reads CASSPSGGETEAFF. The DNA of the CDR3 is TGTGCCAGCAGCCCTTCGGGCGGGGAGACTGAAGCTTTCTTT.

The rearrangement links TRBV5-1 to TRBJ2-7; 12 positions match TRBD2. CDR3 length equals 16 residues. V lost 4 bases, J lost 4 bases, and 9 bases stayed unmatched. Germline V CDR1 and CDR2: SGHRS, YFSETQ. The CDR3 bases are TGCGCCAGCAGCCAAACTAGCGGGAGGTTCGGGTACGAGCAGTACTTC. Protein: CASSQTSGRFGYEQYF.

The CDR3 protein is CASSYGLGTEAFF. In nucleotides, the CDR3 is TGTGCCAGCAGCTATGGACTTGGGACTGAAGCTTTCTTT. The chain combines TRBV6-6 with TRBJ1-1; the D is unclear. Deletions cut 6 bases from V and 5 bases from J, with 13 bases between. CDR1 is MNHNY, CDR2 SVGAGI, per germline (reference sequence). This CDR3 comprises 13 residues.

In nucleotides, the CDR3 is TGCGCCAGCGCCACTGGGACAAACTCCTACGAGCAGTACTTC. Residues: CASATGTNSYEQYF. J is TRBJ2-7 and V is TRBV4-1; a weak D match, TRBD1 (6 bases). Trimming stripped 8 bases from V and 0 bases from J, with 14 bases between. This CDR3 has 14 residues. Looked up from germline, CDR1 is MGHRA and CDR2 is YSYEKL.